Listed below are T cell receptor beta chains from one sample, sequenced in a study of blood T cell repertoires in COVID-19. Assay used: immunoSEQ multiplex PCR; TCRdb lists only in-frame clones, some missing. The sample contains around 300,000 clones, roughly 89% of which appear only once. Sequenced material: PBMCs or T cells enriched from blood (not recorded which). These receptors were collected from a woman aged 40 to 49 who had recovered from COVID-19. Each CDR3 is given with its conserved first and last residue. Clone size is not always given. Where it is, it says once, few, many or a class for expanded clones.

clone_size: NA; j_call: TRBJ2-1; v_call: TRBV7-9; cdr3_aa: CASLLGEGTGTYNEQFF
clone_size: NA; j_call: TRBJ2-7; v_call: TRBV28; cdr3_aa: CASLRGYEQYF
clone_size: NA; j_call: TRBJ2-2; v_call: TRBV7-9; cdr3_aa: CASSLGLPSSGELFF
clone_size: NA; j_call: TRBJ2-1; v_call: TRBV14; cdr3_aa: CASAGGNGNEQFF
clone_size: NA; j_call: TRBJ1-6; v_call: TRBV7-2; cdr3_aa: CASSLTFRGSPLHF
clone_size: NA; j_call: TRBJ2-1; v_call: TRBV30; cdr3_aa: CAWSRRDSYNEQFF
clone_size: once; j_call: TRBJ2-7; v_call: TRBV11-2; cdr3_aa: CASSLAPLAGAYEQYF
clone_size: NA; j_call: TRBJ2-1; v_call: TRBV5-1; cdr3_aa: CASSLGDGRRHNEQFF
clone_size: NA; j_call: TRBJ2-3; v_call: TRBV10-3; cdr3_aa: CAISGQTSGRALYTDTQYF
clone_size: NA; j_call: TRBJ2-2; v_call: TRBV30; cdr3_aa: CAWRAGLTNTGELFF
clone_size: once; j_call: TRBJ1-4; v_call: TRBV30; cdr3_aa: CACNRQGFEKLFF
clone_size: NA; j_call: TRBJ2-4; v_call: TRBV28; cdr3_aa: CASSPGQRRNIQYF
clone_size: NA; j_call: TRBJ1-1; v_call: TRBV7-2; cdr3_aa: CASSLSQVMNTEAFF
clone_size: few; j_call: TRBJ1-1; v_call: TRBV13; cdr3_aa: CASSPGGRPTEAFF
clone_size: NA; j_call: TRBJ1-5; v_call: TRBV7-2; cdr3_aa: CASSLVGGGQPQHF
clone_size: few; j_call: TRBJ1-2; v_call: TRBV19; cdr3_aa: CASKENGYTF
clone_size: once; j_call: TRBJ1-3; v_call: TRBV9; cdr3_aa: CASSQRTGIAGNTIYF
clone_size: NA; j_call: TRBJ1-6; v_call: TRBV5-4; cdr3_aa: CASSSTPVLTSPLHF
clone_size: once; j_call: TRBJ2-7; v_call: TRBV3-1/TRBV3-2; cdr3_aa: CASSQDWEFEQYF
clone_size: NA; j_call: TRBJ1-2; v_call: TRBV18; cdr3_aa: CASAGTGGGYTF
clone_size: NA; j_call: TRBJ2-5; v_call: TRBV7-2; cdr3_aa: CASSLVVGGAQGKTQYF
clone_size: NA; j_call: TRBJ1-1; v_call: TRBV28; cdr3_aa: CASSGRGRVNTEAFF
clone_size: few; j_call: TRBJ2-1; v_call: TRBV2; cdr3_aa: CASSERILSYNEQFF
clone_size: NA; j_call: TRBJ1-5; v_call: TRBV6-5; cdr3_aa: CASSTTRGDQPQHF
clone_size: NA; j_call: TRBJ2-7; v_call: TRBV6-1; cdr3_aa: CASSERDRNSGEQYF
clone_size: NA; j_call: TRBJ1-4; v_call: TRBV18; cdr3_aa: CASSLPGQADEKLFF
clone_size: NA; j_call: TRBJ2-1; v_call: TRBV3-1/TRBV3-2; cdr3_aa: CASSPDLAGGAVSYNEQFF
clone_size: NA; j_call: TRBJ1-2; v_call: TRBV29-1; cdr3_aa: CSVEDTGYGYTF
clone_size: NA; j_call: TRBJ1-1; v_call: TRBV7-8; cdr3_aa: CASSLVATENTEAFF
clone_size: NA; j_call: TRBJ1-2; v_call: TRBV4-2; cdr3_aa: CASSQAGGPGYTF
clone_size: NA; j_call: TRBJ2-7; v_call: TRBV11-2; cdr3_aa: CASSLGYRDFDFEQYF
clone_size: NA; j_call: TRBJ1-5; v_call: TRBV19; cdr3_aa: CASSITGELDQPQHF
clone_size: NA; j_call: TRBJ2-2; v_call: TRBV4-2; cdr3_aa: CASSQEPRVNTGELFF
clone_size: NA; j_call: TRBJ2-1; v_call: TRBV6-2/TRBV6-3; cdr3_aa: CASSFLRPGTGDNEQFF
clone_size: NA; j_call: TRBJ1-1; v_call: TRBV11-2; cdr3_aa: CASRRQSSDLEAFF
clone_size: NA; j_call: TRBJ2-5; v_call: TRBV2; cdr3_aa: CASSARQETQYF
clone_size: NA; j_call: TRBJ2-3; v_call: TRBV9; cdr3_aa: CASSRTDTQYF
clone_size: once; j_call: TRBJ2-7; v_call: TRBV7-8; cdr3_aa: CASSLMPRWSSYEQYF
clone_size: NA; j_call: TRBJ2-7; v_call: TRBV28; cdr3_aa: CASRAPNHYEQYF
clone_size: NA; j_call: TRBJ2-1; v_call: TRBV11-2; cdr3_aa: CASSPRQGTYNEQFF
clone_size: NA; j_call: TRBJ2-1; v_call: TRBV27; cdr3_aa: CASRSDRSSYNEQFF
clone_size: NA; j_call: TRBJ1-4; v_call: TRBV21-1; cdr3_aa: CASSKAGGTDPPATIGTNEKLFF
clone_size: NA; j_call: TRBJ2-7; v_call: TRBV19; cdr3_aa: CASSSAGEKREQYF
clone_size: NA; j_call: TRBJ2-5; v_call: TRBV6-6; cdr3_aa: CATRGGATLETQYF
clone_size: NA; j_call: TRBJ1-1; v_call: TRBV7-2; cdr3_aa: CASSLARTADEAFF
clone_size: NA; j_call: TRBJ2-1; v_call: TRBV11-3; cdr3_aa: CASSGGRSSYNEQFF
clone_size: NA; j_call: TRBJ2-7; v_call: TRBV6-5; cdr3_aa: CASSNTGLPYEQYF
clone_size: NA; j_call: TRBJ2-5; v_call: TRBV2; cdr3_aa: CASSVTKTQYF
clone_size: NA; j_call: TRBJ2-1; v_call: TRBV5-1; cdr3_aa: CASSPTGYSYNEQFF
clone_size: NA; j_call: TRBJ1-2; v_call: TRBV2; cdr3_aa: CASSGGTGGVLNFYGYTF
clone_size: NA; j_call: TRBJ1-1; v_call: TRBV2; cdr3_aa: CASRVSINTEAFF
clone_size: NA; j_call: TRBJ2-3; v_call: TRBV9; cdr3_aa: CASSGRAAHTDTQYF
clone_size: NA; j_call: TRBJ2-7; v_call: TRBV29-1; cdr3_aa: CSVLGTGGGVDEQYF
clone_size: NA; j_call: TRBJ1-5; v_call: TRBV6-2/TRBV6-3; cdr3_aa: CASSSRGTRVNQPQHF